Below, 4 T cell receptor beta chains from the same sample are listed, as sequenced in a study of T cell repertoires in cytomegalovirus infection. TCRdb re-derived calls from the reads in MiXCR, one entry per CDR3 protein. The table has 740,000 or so distinct CDR3 sequences, 35% to 45% seen once. The sample consisted of PBMCs. These TCRs come from a human donor in good health (CMV status not recorded). Some clones in this sample may be carry-over from other donors' samples.

This clonotype was observed a handful of times. This sequence joins TRBV11-1 and TRBJ2-3; 10 bases are a match to TRBD2. Losses at the gene ends were 5 bases for V and 3 bases for J; bases not matched to a gene: 11. Germline-derived CDR1 and CDR2 are SGHAT and FQDESV (reference sequence). This CDR3 contains 17 residues. The CDR3 DNA follows: TGTGCCAGCAGCAACGCACTACTAGCGGGGTGGACAGATACGCAGTATTTT. Translating gives CASSNALLAGWTDTQYF. Full variable domain (outside the CDR3, taken from reference TRBV11-1 and TRBJ2-3): EAEVAQSPRYKITEKSQAVAFWCDPISGHATLYWYRQILGQGPELLVQFQDESVVDDSQLPKDRFSAERLKGVDSTLKIQPAELGDSAMYLCASSNALLAGWTDTQYFGPGTRLTVL.

The V call is TRBV5-4, the J call TRBJ2-7; D gene unclear. CDR1 is SGHNT, CDR2 YYREEE, per germline (reference sequence). The CDR3 sequence is 14 residues long. Trimming took 0 bases from V and 3 from J, leaving 10 bases between them. CDR3 DNA sequence: TGTGCCAGCAGCTTGGGCGGCTCGATCTACGAGCAGTACTTC. The encoded protein is CASSLGGSIYEQYF.

Here the CDR3 reads CASSGEVQETQYF. CDR3 coding DNA: TGTGCCAGCAGCGGGGAGGTCCAAGAGACCCAGTACTTC. This chain uses TRBV7-2 with TRBJ2-5, with D perhaps TRBD2 (6 bases). V was clipped by 5 bases and J by 1 base, with 8 bases between them. Germline CDR1 is SGHTA and CDR2 is FQGNSA. This CDR3 spans 13 amino acids.

On this clonotype: The conserved final phenylalanine or tryptophan is absent from the CDR3, which likely points to a read error. V gene TRBV5-1 combines with J gene TRBJ2-7; 10 nucleotides line up with TRBD1. CDR1 SGHRS and CDR2 YFSETQ come from the germline V gene. V was clipped by 4 bases and J by 2 bases; unmatched bases: 6. The CDR3 sequence is 15 residues long. The CDR3 bases are TGCGCCAGCAGCGCCCGGACAGGGGGGACCTACGAGCAGTACTTA. Its protein is CASSARTGGTYEQYL.